This T cell receptor beta chain was recorded in a study of patients and donors after allogeneic stem cell transplantation. TCRdb re-derived calls from the RT-PCR reads in MiXCR, one entry per CDR3 protein. The sample holds over 130,000 distinct CDR3 sequences, 30% to 45% seen once. The TCR originated in a human donor who was either an allogeneic HSCT recipient or a stem cell or donor lymphocyte infusion donor (not recorded which). It is not recorded whose cells these are; they may come from a transplant donor. Sequencing was carried out using blood, either unsorted or a sorted T cell fraction (not recorded which).

The CDR3 DNA reads TGCAGCGTTGGGTACAGGGGGTACAATGAGCAGTTCTTC. It specifies CSVGYRGYNEQFF. The J gene is TRBJ2-1, the V gene TRBV29-1; 8 bases line up with TRBD1. The CDR3 loop spans 13 amino acids. Germline CDR1 reads SQVTM; CDR2 reads ANQGSEA. Trimming removed 4 bases from V and 4 bases from J; junction bases left unmatched: 3.